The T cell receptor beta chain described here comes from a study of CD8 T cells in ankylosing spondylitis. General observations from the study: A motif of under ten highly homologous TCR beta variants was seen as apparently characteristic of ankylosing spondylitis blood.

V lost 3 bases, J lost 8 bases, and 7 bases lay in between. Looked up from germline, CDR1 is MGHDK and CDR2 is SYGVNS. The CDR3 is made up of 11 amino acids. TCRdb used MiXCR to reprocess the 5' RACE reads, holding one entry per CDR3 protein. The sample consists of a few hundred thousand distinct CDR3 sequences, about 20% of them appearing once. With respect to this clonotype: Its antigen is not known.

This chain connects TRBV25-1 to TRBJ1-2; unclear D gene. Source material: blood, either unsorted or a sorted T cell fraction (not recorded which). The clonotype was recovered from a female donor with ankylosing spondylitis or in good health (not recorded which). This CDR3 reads CASSDFGGYTF. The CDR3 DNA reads TGTGCCAGCAGTGATTTCGGGGGCTACACCTTC.